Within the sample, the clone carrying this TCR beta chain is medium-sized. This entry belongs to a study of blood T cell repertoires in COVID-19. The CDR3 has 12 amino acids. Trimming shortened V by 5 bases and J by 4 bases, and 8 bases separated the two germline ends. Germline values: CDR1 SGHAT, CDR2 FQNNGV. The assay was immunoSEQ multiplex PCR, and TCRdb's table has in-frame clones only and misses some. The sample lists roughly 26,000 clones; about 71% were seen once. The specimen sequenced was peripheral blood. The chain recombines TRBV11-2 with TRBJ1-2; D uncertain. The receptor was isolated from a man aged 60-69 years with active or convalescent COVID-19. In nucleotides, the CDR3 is TGTGCCAGCAGCGCCACATCCTATGGCTACACCTTC. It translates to CASSATSYGYTF.